What follows are 24 T cell receptor beta chains derived from one specimen sequenced in a study of CD8 T cells in ankylosing spondylitis. TCRdb reanalysed the 5' RACE reads using MiXCR and keeps one entry per CDR3 protein. This table has about 130,000 distinct CDR3 sequences, roughly 8.8% appearing once. The sample comprised blood, either unsorted or a sorted T cell fraction (not recorded which). Every receptor here comes from a male donor with ankylosing spondylitis or in good health (not recorded which).

This clonotype was observed at least ten times. The chain carries TRBV20-1 and TRBJ2-3, with 10 bases fitting TRBD2. Per germline, CDR1 DFQATT and CDR2 SNEGSKA (reference sequence). The CDR3 length is 15 residues. V gave up 3 bases and J gave up 2 bases; unmatched junction bases: 5. The CDR3 here is CSASEAGGSTDTQYF. CDR3 DNA sequence: TGCAGTGCTAGCGAAGCGGGAGGGTCCACAGATACGCAGTATTTT.

This clonotype has at least ten counts. This rearrangement joins TRBV4-1 to TRBJ2-3; D is uncertain. From germline, CDR1 is MGHRA and CDR2 YSYEKL. The CDR3 has 14 residues. V was clipped by 1 base and J by 3 bases, with 8 bases between them. The CDR3 DNA follows: TGCGCCAGCAGCCAAGGTCTTGGGACAGATACGCAGTATTTT. Amino acid sequence: CASSQGLGTDTQYF.

This clonotype was detected many times. The chain joins TRBV20-1 to TRBJ1-5, with 9 bases fitting TRBD1. Germline V CDR1 and CDR2: DFQATT, SNEGSKA (reference sequence). CDR3 length: 14 amino acids. V trimming: 4 bases; J trimming: 4 bases; junction bases outside the gene matches: 5. This CDR3 reads CSAKTGGDNQPQHF. CDR3 DNA sequence: TGCAGTGCTAAGACAGGGGGGGATAATCAGCCCCAGCATTTT.

This rearrangement joins TRBV28 to TRBJ1-1; possibly TRBD1 for D (6 bases). The CDR3 contains 20 residues. Deletions cut 6 bases from V and 0 bases from J, with 29 bases between. Germline CDR1 is MDHEN and CDR2 is SYDVKM. CDR3 sequence reads: CASRPTHSQNFRGVNTEAFF. CDR3 DNA: TGTGCCAGCAGACCCACGCATTCCCAGAACTTCAGGGGAGTGAACACTGAAGCTTTCTTT.

This clonotype was counted at least ten times. The chain uses TRBV29-1 and TRBJ2-6; the D call may be TRBD1 or TRBD2 (5 bases each). Germline V CDR1 and CDR2: SQVTM, ANQGSEA. V lost 0 bases to trimming and J lost 2 bases, with 8 bases between them. The CDR3 loop spans 15 amino acids. The CDR3: CSVEERGAGANVLTF. The CDR3 DNA reads as TGCAGCGTTGAAGAGAGAGGGGCTGGGGCCAACGTCCTGACTTTC.

This clonotype was found many times. This chain links TRBV9 with TRBJ2-7; TRBD2 might be the D (6 bases). The CDR3 contains 16 residues. V gave up 0 bases and J gave up 5 bases, with 18 bases separating them. CDR1 is SGDLS and CDR2 is YYNGEE in the germline V gene. The CDR3 is CASSVAPVGGEDEQYF. In DNA, the CDR3 is TGTGCCAGCAGCGTAGCCCCGGTCGGCGGGGAGGACGAGCAGTACTTC.

This clonotype showed up many times. J is TRBJ2-1 and V is TRBV20-1; no firm D call. The CDR3 length is 17 residues. V lost 3 bases to trimming and J lost 0 bases, with 18 bases between them. Germline CDR1 is DFQATT and CDR2 is SNEGSKA (reference sequence). This CDR3 is CSARGLAIGVSYNEQFF. Here the CDR3 DNA reads TGCAGTGCTAGGGGTTTAGCTATAGGCGTCTCCTACAATGAGCAGTTCTTC.

The CDR3 region has the DNA TGTGCCAGCAGCCGGGGAATATACAATGAGCAGTTCTTC. It specifies CASSRGIYNEQFF. The genes are TRBV7-2 and TRBJ2-1, with D possibly matching TRBD2 (5 bases). Germline assignment: CDR1 SGHTA and CDR2 FQGNSA. CDR3 length: 13 amino acids. The V end lost 5 bases, the J end lost 4 bases, and 9 bases lay between the germline ends.

This clonotype was observed at least ten times. J is TRBJ1-2 and V is TRBV20-1; TRBD1 matches at 7 bases. Trimming took 5 bases from V and 12 from J; bases not matched to a gene: 9. CDR3 length equals 11 residues. Germline V gives CDR1 DFQATT, CDR2 SNEGSKA (reference sequence). CDR3 sequence reads: CSAELDRRNTF. In DNA form, the CDR3 reads TGCAGTGCTGAATTGGACAGGCGCAACACCTTC.

This clonotype was detected ten times or more. This rearrangement joins TRBV5-1 to TRBJ2-3; TRBD2 matches 14 bases. V gave up 4 bases and J gave up 5 bases; unmatched junction bases: 6. Germline loops: CDR1 SGHRS, CDR2 YFSETQ. The CDR3 consists of 16 residues. The CDR3 DNA is TGCGCCAGCAGCCCGGGACTAGCGGGAGTTGGAGATACGCAGTATTTT. Its protein is CASSPGLAGVGDTQYF.

This clonotype was detected ten times or more. The rearrangement joins TRBV9 to TRBJ1-2; D remains unclear. Deletions cut 5 bases from V and 2 bases from J, with 10 bases between. The CDR3 is made up of 13 amino acids. The germline gives CDR1 SGDLS, CDR2 YYNGEE. The DNA for the CDR3 is TGTGCCAGCAGTGGCACGCGCAACTATGGCTACACCTTC. It is translated as CASSGTRNYGYTF.

This clonotype was seen more than once but under ten times. The J gene is TRBJ1-1, the V gene TRBV19; D gene uncertain. CDR1 and CDR2 from the germline V gene are LNHDA and SQIVND (reference sequence). V dropped 3 bases and J dropped 0 bases, with 14 bases sitting between them. The length of the CDR3 is 16 residues. Here the CDR3 reads CASSIQFGRLNTEAFF. DNA of the CDR3: TGTGCCAGTAGTATTCAGTTTGGTCGGTTGAACACTGAAGCTTTCTTT.

This clonotype was counted ten times or more. The V and J genes are TRBV28 and TRBJ2-1, with 8 positions matching TRBD2. V lost 2 bases and J lost 8; bases outside the gene matches: 8. The CDR3 runs 15 residues. Germline CDR1 reads MDHEN; CDR2 reads SYDVKM. CDR3 coding DNA: TGTGCCAGCAGTTTAACCAGCGGGAGTGTCTATGAGCAGTTCTTC. It codes for CASSLTSGSVYEQFF.

Ten or more counts support this clonotype. The chain has TRBV20-1 and TRBJ2-7; a weak D match, TRBD2 (5 bases). V was cut by 2 bases and J by 9 bases, with 11 bases left in between. Germline V gene data show CDR1 as DFQATT and CDR2 as SNEGSKA (reference sequence). This CDR3 has 11 residues. CDR3 in DNA: TGCAGTGCTAGAATCCAGAGCGGGCAGTACTTC. It translates to CSARIQSGQYF.

In its sample, this clonotype was seen many times. V gene TRBV3-1 combines with J gene TRBJ2-7, with 12 nucleotides matching TRBD2. Trimming at V came to 5 bases and at J to 9 bases, leaving 8 bases not matched to a gene. This CDR3 spans 14 amino acids. Germline loops: CDR1 LGHDT, CDR2 YNNKEL (reference sequence). The CDR3: CASSFGLAGLVQYF. The CDR3 DNA reads as TGTGCCAGCAGCTTTGGACTAGCGGGACTCGTGCAGTACTTC.

This clonotype has ten or more counts. The chain joins TRBV11-2 to TRBJ2-1; no definite D call. This CDR3 is built from 14 residues. The germline gives CDR1 SGHAT, CDR2 FQNNGV. V dropped 2 bases and J dropped 10 bases, with 15 bases sitting between them. In DNA, the CDR3 is TGTGCCAGCAGCTTATCACACGTGAGAAACGAGCAGTTCTTC. This encodes CASSLSHVRNEQFF.

Many counts were recorded for this clonotype. J is TRBJ2-7 and V is TRBV27; D remains ambiguous. The CDR3 has 16 residues. The germline V and J ends were trimmed by 3 bases and 3 bases, with 18 bases remaining between them. From germline, CDR1 is MNHEY and CDR2 SMNVEV (reference sequence). DNA of the CDR3: TGTGCCAGCAGTTTCGCAGGAAGGGATAGAAACTACGAGCAGTACTTC. Protein sequence: CASSFAGRDRNYEQYF.

By share, this clonotype counts as medium-sized. The V gene is TRBV20-1, the J gene TRBJ2-7, with D possibly being TRBD1 (5 bases). The CDR3 sequence is 14 residues long. The germline V gene encodes CDR1 DFQATT and CDR2 SNEGSKA (reference sequence). V was cut by 6 bases and J by 7 bases, with 22 bases left in between. The CDR3, as DNA: TGCAGTGCACCAGACAGCCTTAAGATGTGGGAGCAGTACTTC. It yields the protein CSAPDSLKMWEQYF.

V and J are TRBV7-2 and TRBJ2-3; D unclear. This CDR3 has 11 residues. Trimming pared 7 bases from V and 6 bases from J, leaving 8 bases between. Germline assignment: CDR1 SGHTA and CDR2 FQGNSA. CDR3 in amino acids: CASNLRDTQYF. In DNA form, the CDR3 reads TGTGCCAGCAACCTCAGGGATACGCAGTATTTT.

This clonotype was observed many times. The chain is built from TRBV6-1 and TRBJ2-1, with D uncertain. The V end was cut by 6 bases, the J end by 4 bases, with 13 bases between. Germline lookup yields CDR1 MNHNS and CDR2 SASEGT. The CDR3 length is 14 residues. The CDR3 sequence: CASRKINLYNEQFF. The CDR3 DNA reads as TGTGCCAGCAGGAAAATTAATCTGTACAATGAGCAGTTCTTC.

This clonotype has a count of ten or more. The J gene is TRBJ1-2, the V gene TRBV7-9; the match to TRBD1 covers 8 bases. The CDR3 is made up of 15 amino acids. CDR1 and CDR2 (germline): SEHNR, FQNEAQ (reference sequence). V trimming: 5 bases; J trimming: 7 bases; junction bases outside the gene matches: 12. The CDR3 here is CASSVPQGALSGYTF. CDR3 in DNA: TGTGCCAGCAGCGTCCCTCAGGGGGCGCTTTCTGGCTACACCTTC.

In this sample, this clonotype turned up many times. The rearrangement uses TRBV27 and TRBJ2-1, with 12 bases that match TRBD2. Germline V gene sequence: CDR1 MNHEY, CDR2 SMNVEV (reference sequence). Germline trimming cut 9 bases from V and 8 bases from J; bases unmatched to any gene: 5. CDR3 length: 13 residues. CDR3 amino acids: CASRLAGVDEQFF. CDR3 nucleotides: TGTGCCAGTCGACTAGCGGGAGTCGATGAGCAGTTCTTC.

The chain joins TRBV19 to TRBJ2-7; D is undetermined. CDR1 is LNHDA and CDR2 is SQIVND in the germline V gene (reference sequence). The germline V and J ends were trimmed by 5 bases and 1 base, with 15 bases remaining between them. This CDR3 contains 15 residues. The DNA of the CDR3 is TGTGCCAGTAGTGTCGAGGCAGGCAAATCCTACGAGCAGTACTTC. Amino acid sequence: CASSVEAGKSYEQYF.

Ten or more counts support this clonotype. This sequence joins TRBV20-1 and TRBJ2-4, with D hard to call. The CDR3 spans 13 residues. Germline CDR1 and CDR2: DFQATT and SNEGSKA (reference sequence). Trimming pared 4 bases from V and 7 bases from J, leaving 14 bases between. The CDR3 DNA is TGCAGTGCTATCCAAAGGGTGCGGAACATTCAGTACTTC. Amino acid sequence: CSAIQRVRNIQYF.